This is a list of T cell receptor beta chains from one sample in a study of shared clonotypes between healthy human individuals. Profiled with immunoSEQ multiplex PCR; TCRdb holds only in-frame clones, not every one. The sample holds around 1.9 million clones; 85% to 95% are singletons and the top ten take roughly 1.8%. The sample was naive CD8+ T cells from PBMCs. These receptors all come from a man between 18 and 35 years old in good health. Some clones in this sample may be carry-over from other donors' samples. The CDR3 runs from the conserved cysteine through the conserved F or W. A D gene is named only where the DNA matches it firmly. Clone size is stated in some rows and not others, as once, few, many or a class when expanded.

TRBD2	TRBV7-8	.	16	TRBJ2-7	CASSWMLAGGTYEQYF	TGTGCCAGCAGCTGGATGCTAGCGGGAGGAACCTACGAGCAGTACTTC
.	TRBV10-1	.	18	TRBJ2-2	CASSEKGGEGSVAGELFF	TGCGCCAGCAGTGAAAAAGGGGGGGAAGGTAGTGTCGCCGGGGAGCTGTTTTTT
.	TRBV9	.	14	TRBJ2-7	CASSQGGKGYEQYF	TGTGCCAGCAGCCAGGGGGGGAAGGGCTACGAGCAGTACTTC
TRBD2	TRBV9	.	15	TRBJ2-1	CASSRSGITRPEQFF	TGTGCCAGCAGCCGTAGCGGGATCACCCGCCCAGAGCAGTTCTTC
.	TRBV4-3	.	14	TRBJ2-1	CASSQETSYNEQFF	TGCGCCAGCAGCCAAGAAACAAGCTACAATGAGCAGTTCTTC
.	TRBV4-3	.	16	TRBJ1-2	CASSQSLRTERYGYTF	TGCGCCAGCAGCCAATCACTTCGTACAGAAAGGTATGGCTACACCTTC
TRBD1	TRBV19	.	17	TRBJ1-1	CASSTRPGTGRDTEAFF	TGTGCCAGTAGTACGCGTCCCGGGACAGGGAGAGACACTGAAGCTTTCTTT
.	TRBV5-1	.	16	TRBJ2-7	CASRAPAQIEAYEQYF	TGCGCCAGCAGGGCCCCAGCCCAAATCGAGGCCTACGAGCAGTACTTC
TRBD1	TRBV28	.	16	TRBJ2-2	CASSPEGAVNTGELFF	TGTGCCAGCAGTCCTGAGGGGGCGGTCAACACCGGGGAGCTGTTTTTT
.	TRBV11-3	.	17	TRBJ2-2	CASSLDRAGAKSGELFF	TGTGCCAGCAGCTTAGATAGGGCAGGGGCGAAATCCGGGGAGCTGTTTTTT
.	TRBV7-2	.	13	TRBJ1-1	CASSLPPETEAFF	TGTGCCAGCAGCTTACCCCCAGAGACTGAAGCTTTCTTT
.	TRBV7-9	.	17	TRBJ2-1	CASSGGSSGRDRGEQFF	TGTGCCAGCAGCGGCGGATCGTCGGGTCGAGATCGCGGTGAGCAGTTCTTC
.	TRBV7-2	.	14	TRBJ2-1	CASSRRTGWNEQFF	TGTGCCAGCAGCAGGCGGACTGGTTGGAATGAGCAGTTCTTC
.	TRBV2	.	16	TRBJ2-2	CASSGTGDANTGELFF	TGTGCCAGCAGTGGGACCGGGGACGCGAACACCGGGGAGCTGTTTTTT
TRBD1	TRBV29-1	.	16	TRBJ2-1	CSVEVGTVLGYNEQFF	TGCAGCGTTGAGGTTGGGACAGTGCTGGGTTACAATGAGCAGTTCTTC
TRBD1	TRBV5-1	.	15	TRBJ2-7	CASSWDRDSVGEQYF	TGCGCCAGCAGCTGGGACCGGGACAGCGTTGGGGAGCAGTACTTC
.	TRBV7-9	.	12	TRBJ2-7	CASSLGQSEQYF	TGTGCCAGCAGCTTAGGACAAAGCGAGCAGTACTTC
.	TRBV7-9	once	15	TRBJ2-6	CASSAGPSGANVLTF	TGTGCCAGCAGCGCGGGACCTTCTGGGGCCAACGTCCTGACTTTC
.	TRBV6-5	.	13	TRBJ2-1	CASSQTDYNEQFF	TGTGCCAGCAGTCAGACAGATTACAATGAGCAGTTCTTC
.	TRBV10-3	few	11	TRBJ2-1	CAISANNEQFF	TGTGCCATCAGTGCCAACAATGAGCAGTTCTTC
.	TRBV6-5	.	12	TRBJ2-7	CASSHRDGAEYF	TGTGCCAGCAGTCATCGGGACGGGGCGGAGTACTTC
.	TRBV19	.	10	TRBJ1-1	CASSAGEAFF	TGTGCCAGTAGTGCAGGGGAAGCTTTCTTT
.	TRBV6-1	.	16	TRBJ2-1	CASSEYRASRNNEQFF	TGTGCCAGCAGTGAATACAGGGCCAGCAGGAACAATGAGCAGTTCTTC
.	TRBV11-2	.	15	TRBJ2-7	CASSLVRDLSYEQYF	TGTGCCAGCAGCTTAGTCCGGGATCTCTCCTACGAGCAGTACTTC
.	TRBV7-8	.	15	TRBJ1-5	CASSLVGRPLGPQHF	TGTGCCAGCAGCTTAGTAGGTAGGCCCTTGGGGCCCCAGCATTTT
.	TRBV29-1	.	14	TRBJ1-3	CSVGPGLAGNTIYF	TGCAGCGTTGGACCAGGGCTGGCTGGAAACACCATATATTTT
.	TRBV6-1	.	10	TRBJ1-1	CASLRPKAFF	TGTGCCAGCCTCCGTCCGAAGGCTTTCTTT
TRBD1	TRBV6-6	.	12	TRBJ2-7	CAGGTGFNEQYF	TGTGCCGGGGGGACAGGTTTCAACGAGCAGTACTTC
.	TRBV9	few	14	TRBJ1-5	CASSVGTGNQPQHF	TGTGCCAGCAGCGTAGGAACAGGCAATCAGCCCCAGCATTTT
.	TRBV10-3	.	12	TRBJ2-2	CAIGNFTGELFF	TGTGCCATCGGGAACTTCACCGGGGAGCTGTTTTTT
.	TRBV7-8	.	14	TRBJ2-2	CASSLVSGAGELFF	TGTGCCAGCAGCTTAGTTTCGGGCGCCGGGGAGCTGTTTTTT
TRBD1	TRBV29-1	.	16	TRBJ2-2	CSVEQPAGGNTGELFF	TGCAGCGTTGAACAACCGGCAGGGGGGAACACCGGGGAGCTGTTTTTT
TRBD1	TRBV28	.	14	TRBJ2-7	CASNDGTGGYEQYF	TGTGCCAGCAATGACGGGACAGGGGGGTACGAGCAGTACTTC
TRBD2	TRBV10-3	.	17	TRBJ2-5	CAISDSEEREVFETQYF	TGTGCCATCAGTGATTCTGAGGAGCGGGAGGTCTTTGAGACCCAGTACTTC
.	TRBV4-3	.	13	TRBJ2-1	CASSQDEAPEQFF	TGCGCCAGCAGCCAAGACGAAGCTCCTGAGCAGTTCTTC
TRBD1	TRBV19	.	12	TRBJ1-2	CASTADRNGYTF	TGTGCCAGTACAGCGGACAGGAATGGCTACACCTTC
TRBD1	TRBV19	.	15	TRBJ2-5	CASSVGQGAWETQYF	TGTGCCAGTAGTGTGGGACAGGGGGCATGGGAGACCCAGTACTTC
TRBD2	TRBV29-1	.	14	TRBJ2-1	CSVLVRELYNEQFF	TGCAGCGTTCTCGTGCGGGAGTTATACAATGAGCAGTTCTTC
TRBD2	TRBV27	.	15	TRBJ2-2	CASSLGTSGGEELFF	TGTGCCAGCAGCCTAGGGACTAGCGGAGGTGAGGAGCTGTTTTTT
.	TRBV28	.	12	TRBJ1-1	CASSFGRMGAFF	TGTGCCAGCAGTTTCGGCAGGATGGGGGCTTTCTTT
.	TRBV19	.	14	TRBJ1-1	CASSIRGQYTEAFF	TGTGCCAGTAGTATCCGGGGGCAGTACACTGAAGCTTTCTTT
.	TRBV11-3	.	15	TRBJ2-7	CASSLGASVGYEQYF	TGTGCCAGCAGCTTAGGGGCTAGCGTGGGGTACGAGCAGTACTTC
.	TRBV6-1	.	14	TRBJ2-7	CASSVMRGHYEQYF	TGTGCCAGCAGTGTTATGCGGGGGCACTACGAGCAGTACTTC
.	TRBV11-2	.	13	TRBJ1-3	CASSLWGGNTIYF	TGTGCCAGCAGCTTATGGGGGGGAAACACCATATATTTT
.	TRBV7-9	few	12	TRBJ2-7	CASSPGTYEQYF	TGTGCCAGCAGCCCCGGGACCTACGAGCAGTACTTC
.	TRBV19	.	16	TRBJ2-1	CASSMDRSQATGEQFF	TGTGCCAGTAGTATGGACCGTTCGCAGGCCACCGGTGAGCAGTTCTTC
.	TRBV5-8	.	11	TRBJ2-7	CASSLTGEQYF	TGTGCCAGCAGCTTGACAGGGGAGCAGTACTTC
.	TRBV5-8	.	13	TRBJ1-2	CASSLERGIIYTF	TGTGCCAGCAGCTTGGAACGGGGGATCATCTACACCTTC
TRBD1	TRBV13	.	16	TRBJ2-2	CASSLVVRGQTGELFF	TGTGCCAGCAGCTTAGTGGTCAGGGGGCAGACCGGGGAGCTGTTTTTT
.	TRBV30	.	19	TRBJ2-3	CAWRTRDSLFITSTDTQYF	TGTGCCTGGAGAACGCGGGACAGTCTTTTTATAACTAGCACAGATACGCAGTATTTT
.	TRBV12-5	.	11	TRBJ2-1	CASGYIREQFF	TGTGCTAGTGGTTACATAAGGGAGCAGTTCTTC
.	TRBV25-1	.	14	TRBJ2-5	CASSEWGVQETQYF	TGTGCCAGCAGTGAATGGGGGGTCCAAGAGACCCAGTACTTC
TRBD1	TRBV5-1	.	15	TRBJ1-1	CASSTWTGGNTEAFF	TGCGCCAGCAGCACATGGACAGGGGGCAACACTGAAGCTTTCTTT
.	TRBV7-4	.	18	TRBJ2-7	CASSGQCSGGSLSYEQYF	TGTGCCAGCAGCGGACAATGTAGTGGAGGCAGCCTGTCCTACGAGCAGTACTTC
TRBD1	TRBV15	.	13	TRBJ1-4	CATRDRSNEKLFF	TGTGCCACCAGGGACAGGAGTAATGAAAAACTGTTTTTT
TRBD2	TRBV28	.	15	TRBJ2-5	CASRGPRLAGETQYF	TGTGCCAGCAGGGGCCCGAGACTAGCGGGAGAGACCCAGTACTTC
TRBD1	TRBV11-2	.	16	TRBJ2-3	CASSSWTGTSPDTQYF	TGTGCCAGCAGCTCATGGACAGGCACGTCCCCAGATACGCAGTATTTT
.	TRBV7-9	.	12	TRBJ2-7	CASSLSGYEQYF	TGTGCCAGCAGCTTATCGGGTTACGAGCAGTACTTC